These 8 T cell receptor beta chains were all obtained from the same sample, sequenced in a study of T-cell reconstitution after alpha-beta-depleted transplantation in children. Preparation of the TCRbeta library was carried out with unique molecular identifiers. Using its own MiXCR run on the PCR reads, TCRdb lists one record per CDR3 protein. The sample has about 830,000 distinct CDR3 sequences; roughly 15% are singletons. The material was PBMCs, mostly from graft donor cells, obtained 360 days after TCRalphabeta/CD19-depleted stem cell transplant. These receptors came from a male patient younger than 18 who had a stem cell transplant for acute lymphoblastic leukemia, so the T cells may come from the graft donor.

The chain couples TRBV10-2 to TRBJ2-1, with D perhaps TRBD2 (6 bases). Germline CDR1 is WSHSY and CDR2 is SAAADI. The CDR3 covers 11 residues. Trimming stripped 8 bases from V and 12 bases from J, with 14 bases between. The CDR3 DNA follows: TGCGCCAGCTCGCGGCGGGATAGGCAGTTCTTC. Translated: CASSRRDRQFF.

V is TRBV25-1 and J is TRBJ2-5; the D gene is possibly TRBD1 (6 bases). The CDR3 has 15 residues. CDR1 is MGHDK and CDR2 is SYGVNS in the germline V gene. V was trimmed by 4 bases and J by 4 bases, leaving 16 bases between them. The CDR3 loop is CASSAAAGTRETQYF. CDR3 nucleotides: TGTGCCAGCAGTGCCGCTGCCGGGACAAGAGAGACCCAGTACTTC.

The rearrangement uses TRBV7-9 and TRBJ1-1; D is unclear. The CDR3 loop spans 14 amino acids. With 5 bases removed from V and 1 base from J, the gap between germline ends came to 11 bases. The germline V gene has CDR1 SEHNR and CDR2 FQNEAQ (reference sequence). CDR3 DNA: TGTGCCAGCAGCCGCCCGGGGAGGAACACTGAAGCTTTCTTT. Protein sequence: CASSRPGRNTEAFF.

The chain couples TRBV7-9 to TRBJ2-4, with 8 bases lining up with TRBD2. The V segment lost 5 bases and the J segment 1 base; nucleotides outside the gene matches: 13. The CDR3 sequence is 18 residues long. Germline V gene data show CDR1 as SEHNR and CDR2 as FQNEAQ (reference sequence). The CDR3 nucleotides are TGTGCCAGCAGCCTCTGGACTAGCTGGGGGATTGCCAAAAACATTCAGTACTTC. Amino acids: CASSLWTSWGIAKNIQYF.

This chain joins TRBV5-1 and TRBJ2-3; D is possibly TRBD1 or TRBD2 (5 bases each). The CDR3 covers 21 residues. The germline V gene has CDR1 SGHRS and CDR2 YFSETQ. Trimming pared 4 bases from V and 5 bases from J, leaving 35 bases between. Here the CDR3 reads CASSTSPGRKPPRLVIDTQYF. The CDR3 bases are TGCGCCAGCAGCACGAGCCCGGGACGGAAACCGCCCAGACTTGTGATAGATACGCAGTATTTT.

This clonotype was seen only a few times. The chain carries TRBV4-1 and TRBJ2-7; 13 bases agree with TRBD2. The V segment lost 2 bases and the J segment 2 bases; nucleotides outside the gene matches: 3. CDR1 MGHRA and CDR2 YSYEKL come from the germline V gene. There are 16 residues in the CDR3. This CDR3 reads CASSQKGLAGPYEQYF. The CDR3, as DNA: TGCGCCAGCAGCCAAAAGGGACTAGCGGGACCCTACGAGCAGTACTTC.

This clonotype was counted at least ten times. The rearrangement joins TRBV5-1 to TRBJ2-3; the D gene is possibly TRBD1 (5 bases). Between the trimmed V and J ends, which lost 1 base and 2 bases, there was a span of 11 bases. The V gene's germline CDR1 is SGHRS and CDR2 YFSETQ. The CDR3 is 15 amino acids. The CDR3 DNA sequence: TGCGCCAGCAGCTTGCCAGGGTGGAACACAGATACGCAGTATTTT. The encoded protein is CASSLPGWNTDTQYF.

Many counts were recorded for this clonotype. The V and J genes are TRBV5-1 and TRBJ1-1, with D perhaps matching TRBD1 (5 bases). The V gene's germline CDR1 is SGHRS and CDR2 YFSETQ. The V and J ends lost 1 base and 1 base respectively, with 11 bases between them. The CDR3 consists of 15 residues. In DNA form, the CDR3 reads TGCGCCAGCAGCTTGTTCGTAGGGACGAACACTGAAGCTTTCTTT. Encoded protein: CASSLFVGTNTEAFF.